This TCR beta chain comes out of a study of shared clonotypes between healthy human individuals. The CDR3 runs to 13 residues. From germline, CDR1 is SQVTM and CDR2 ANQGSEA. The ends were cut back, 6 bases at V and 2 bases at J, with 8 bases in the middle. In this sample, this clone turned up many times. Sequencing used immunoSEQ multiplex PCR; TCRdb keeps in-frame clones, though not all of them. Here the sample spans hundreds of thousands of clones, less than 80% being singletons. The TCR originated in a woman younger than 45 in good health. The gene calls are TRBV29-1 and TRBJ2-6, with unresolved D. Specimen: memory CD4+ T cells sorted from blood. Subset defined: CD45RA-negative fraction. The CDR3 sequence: CSVQIPGANVLTF. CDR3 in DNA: TGCAGCGTCCAAATCCCTGGGGCCAACGTCCTGACTTTC. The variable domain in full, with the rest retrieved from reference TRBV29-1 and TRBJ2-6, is SAVISQKPSRDICQRGTSLTIQCQVDSQVTMMFWYRQQPGQSLTLIATANQGSEATYESGFVIDKFPISRPNLTFSTLTVSNMSPEDSSIYLCSVQIPGANVLTFGAGSRLTVL.